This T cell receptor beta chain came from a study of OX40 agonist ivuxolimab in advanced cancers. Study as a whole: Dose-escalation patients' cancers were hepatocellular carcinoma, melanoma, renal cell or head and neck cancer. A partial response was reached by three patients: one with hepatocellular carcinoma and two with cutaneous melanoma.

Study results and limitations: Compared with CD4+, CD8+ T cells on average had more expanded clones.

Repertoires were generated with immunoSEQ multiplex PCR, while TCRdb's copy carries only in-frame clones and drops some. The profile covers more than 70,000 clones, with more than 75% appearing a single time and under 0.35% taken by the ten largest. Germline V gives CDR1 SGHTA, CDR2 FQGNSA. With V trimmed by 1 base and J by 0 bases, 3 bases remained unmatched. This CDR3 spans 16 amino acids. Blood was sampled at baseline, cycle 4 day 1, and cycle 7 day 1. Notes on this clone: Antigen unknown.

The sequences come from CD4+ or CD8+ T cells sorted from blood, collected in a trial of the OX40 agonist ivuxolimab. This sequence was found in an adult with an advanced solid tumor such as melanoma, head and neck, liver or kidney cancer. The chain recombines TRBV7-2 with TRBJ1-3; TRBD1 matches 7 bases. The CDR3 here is CASSLETGISGNTIYF. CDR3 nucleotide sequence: TGTGCCAGCAGCTTAGAGACAGGGATCTCTGGAAACACCATATATTTT.